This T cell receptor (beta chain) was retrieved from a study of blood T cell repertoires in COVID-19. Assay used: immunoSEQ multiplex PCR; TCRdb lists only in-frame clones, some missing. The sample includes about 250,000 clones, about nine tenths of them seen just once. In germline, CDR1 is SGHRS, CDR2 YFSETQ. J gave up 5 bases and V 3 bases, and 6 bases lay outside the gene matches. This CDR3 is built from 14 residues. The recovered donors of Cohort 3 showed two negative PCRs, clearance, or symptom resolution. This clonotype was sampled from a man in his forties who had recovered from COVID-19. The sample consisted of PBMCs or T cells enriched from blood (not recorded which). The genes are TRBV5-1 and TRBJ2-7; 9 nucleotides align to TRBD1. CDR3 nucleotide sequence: TGCGCCAGCAGCTCCAGGGACAGGGCGGACGAGCAGTACTTC. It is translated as CASSSRDRADEQYF.